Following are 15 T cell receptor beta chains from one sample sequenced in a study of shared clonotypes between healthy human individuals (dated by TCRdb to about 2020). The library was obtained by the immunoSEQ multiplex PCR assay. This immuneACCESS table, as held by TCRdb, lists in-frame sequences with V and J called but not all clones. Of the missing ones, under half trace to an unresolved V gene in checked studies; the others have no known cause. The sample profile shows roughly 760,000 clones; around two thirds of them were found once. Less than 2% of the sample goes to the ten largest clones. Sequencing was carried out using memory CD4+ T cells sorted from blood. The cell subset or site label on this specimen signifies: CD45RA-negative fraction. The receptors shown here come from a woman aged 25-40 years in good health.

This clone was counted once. CDR3 in amino acids: CASSAQGGGTQYF. The DNA for the CDR3 is TGTGCCAGTAGTGCCCAAGGGGGTGGTACGCAGTATTTT. The chain carries TRBV19 and TRBJ2-3; D perhaps matches TRBD1 (6 bases). Germline V gene lookup returns CDR1 LNHDA and CDR2 SQIVND (reference sequence). The CDR3 runs 13 residues. Trimming shortened V by 5 bases and J by 8 bases, and 14 bases separated the two germline ends.

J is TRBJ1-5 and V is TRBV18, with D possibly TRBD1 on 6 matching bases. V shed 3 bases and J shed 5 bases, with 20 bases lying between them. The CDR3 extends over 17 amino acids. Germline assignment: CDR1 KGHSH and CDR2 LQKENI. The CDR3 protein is CASSPTAGDLNHQPQHF. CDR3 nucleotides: TGTGCCAGCTCACCTACGGCAGGGGACTTGAACCATCAGCCCCAGCATTTT.

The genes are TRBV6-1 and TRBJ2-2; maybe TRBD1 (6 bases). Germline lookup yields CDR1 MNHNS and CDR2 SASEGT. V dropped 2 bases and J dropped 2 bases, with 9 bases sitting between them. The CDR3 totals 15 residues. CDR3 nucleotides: TGTGCCAGCAGTGAAAACAGGGTAAACACCGGGGAGCTGTTTTTT. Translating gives CASSENRVNTGELFF.

CDR3 protein: CSVVPMNTGELFF. In nucleotides, the CDR3 is TGCAGCGTTGTTCCGATGAACACCGGGGAGCTGTTTTTT. J is TRBJ2-2 and V is TRBV29-1; D is unclear. Germline values: CDR1 SQVTM, CDR2 ANQGSEA. V lost 4 bases, J lost 1 base, and 7 bases lay in between. CDR3 size: 13 residues.

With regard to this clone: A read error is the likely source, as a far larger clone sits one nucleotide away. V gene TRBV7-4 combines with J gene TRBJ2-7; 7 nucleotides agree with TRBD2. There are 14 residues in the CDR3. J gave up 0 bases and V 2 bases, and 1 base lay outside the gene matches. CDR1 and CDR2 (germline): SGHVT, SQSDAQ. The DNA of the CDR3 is TGTGCCAGCAGCTTACAGCGGGACTCCTACGAGCAGTACTTC. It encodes CASSLQRDSYEQYF.

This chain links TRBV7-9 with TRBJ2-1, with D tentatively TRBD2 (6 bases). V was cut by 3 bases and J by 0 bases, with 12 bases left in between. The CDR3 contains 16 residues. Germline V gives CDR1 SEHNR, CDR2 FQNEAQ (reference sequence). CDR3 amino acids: CASSFGRDSSYNEQFF. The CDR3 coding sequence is TGTGCCAGCAGCTTCGGGCGGGATAGCTCCTACAATGAGCAGTTCTTC.

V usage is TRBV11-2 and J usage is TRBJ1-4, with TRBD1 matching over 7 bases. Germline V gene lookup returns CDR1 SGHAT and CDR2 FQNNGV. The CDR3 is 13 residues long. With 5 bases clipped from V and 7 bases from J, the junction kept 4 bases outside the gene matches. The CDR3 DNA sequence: TGTGCCAGCAGCACTTGGACAGGTGAAAAACTGTTTTTT. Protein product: CASSTWTGEKLFF. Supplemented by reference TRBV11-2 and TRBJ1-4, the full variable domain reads EAGVAQSPRYKIIEKRQSVAFWCNPISGHATLYWYQQILGQGPKLLIQFQNNGVVDDSQLPKDRFSAERLKGVDSTLKIQPAKLEDSAVYLCASSTWTGEKLFFGSGTQLSVL.

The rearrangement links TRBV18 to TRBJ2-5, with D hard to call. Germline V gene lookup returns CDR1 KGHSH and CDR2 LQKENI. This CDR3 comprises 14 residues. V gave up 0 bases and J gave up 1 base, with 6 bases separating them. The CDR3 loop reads CASSPPIAQETQYF. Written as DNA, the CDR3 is TGTGCCAGCTCACCACCAATAGCCCAAGAGACCCAGTACTTC.

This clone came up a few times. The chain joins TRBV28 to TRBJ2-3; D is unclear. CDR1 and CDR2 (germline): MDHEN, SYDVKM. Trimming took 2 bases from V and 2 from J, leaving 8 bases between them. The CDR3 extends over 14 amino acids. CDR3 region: CASSLLVDTDTQYF. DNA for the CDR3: TGTGCCAGCAGTTTACTCGTCGACACAGATACGCAGTATTTT.

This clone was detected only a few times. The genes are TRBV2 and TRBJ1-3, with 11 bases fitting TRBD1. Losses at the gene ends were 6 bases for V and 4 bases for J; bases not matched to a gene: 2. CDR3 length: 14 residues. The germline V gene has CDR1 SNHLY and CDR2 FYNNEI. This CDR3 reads CASRGQGAGNTIYF. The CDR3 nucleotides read TGTGCCAGCAGAGGACAGGGGGCCGGAAACACCATATATTTT.

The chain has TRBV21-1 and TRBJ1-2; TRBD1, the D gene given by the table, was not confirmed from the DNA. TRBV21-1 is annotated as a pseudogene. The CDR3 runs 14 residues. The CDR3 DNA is TGTGCCAGCAGCAAAAGGCAGGGAATAAGAGGCTACACCTTC. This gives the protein CASSKRQGIRGYTF.

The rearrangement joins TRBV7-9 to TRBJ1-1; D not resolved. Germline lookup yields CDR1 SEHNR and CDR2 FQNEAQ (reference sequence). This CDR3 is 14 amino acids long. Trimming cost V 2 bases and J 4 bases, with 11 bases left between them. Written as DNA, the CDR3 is TGTGCCAGCAGCTTAATGGCAGAAGGCACTGAAGCTTTCTTT. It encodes CASSLMAEGTEAFF.

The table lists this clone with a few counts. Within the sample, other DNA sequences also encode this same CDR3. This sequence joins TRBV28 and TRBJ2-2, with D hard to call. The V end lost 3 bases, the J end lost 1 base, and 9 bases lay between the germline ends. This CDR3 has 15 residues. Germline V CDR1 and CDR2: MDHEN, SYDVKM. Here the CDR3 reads CASSFETGNTGELFF. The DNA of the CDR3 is TGTGCCAGCAGTTTCGAGACGGGGAACACCGGGGAGCTGTTTTTT.

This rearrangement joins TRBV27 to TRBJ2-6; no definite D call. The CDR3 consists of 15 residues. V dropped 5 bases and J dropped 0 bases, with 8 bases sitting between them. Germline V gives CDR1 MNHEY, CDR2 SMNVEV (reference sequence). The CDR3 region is CASSLEYSGANVLTF. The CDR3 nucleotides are TGTGCCAGCAGTCTCGAGTACTCTGGGGCCAACGTCCTGACTTTC.

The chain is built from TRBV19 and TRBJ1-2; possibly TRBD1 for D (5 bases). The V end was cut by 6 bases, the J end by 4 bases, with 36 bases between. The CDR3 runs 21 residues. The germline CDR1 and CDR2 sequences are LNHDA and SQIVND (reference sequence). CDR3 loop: CASSRSGGMYEDIVAAYGYTF. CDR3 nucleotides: TGTGCCAGTAGCCGGTCGGGGGGAATGTATGAAGATATTGTCGCGGCCTATGGCTACACCTTC.